These 18 T cell receptor beta chains were sequenced from one sample in a study of regulatory T cells in long-lasting Graves disease. Construction of TCR beta libraries relied on iRepertoire HTBI primers and on Arm-PCR targeting CDR3 regions. MiXCR was run by TCRdb on the multiplex PCR reads, yielding one entry per CDR3 protein. In the table there are under 500,000 distinct CDR3 sequences, around 21% of which are singletons. Regarding time point: persistent/refractory GD, antithyroid drugs over 5 years with positive TRAb. The TCR library was made from RNA that had been extracted from PBMCs in TRIzol. This sample comprised peripheral blood mononuclear cells (PBMCs), obtained when the disease was refractory, from a patient treated with antithyroid drugs. Receptors originate from a female donor with Graves disease.

This clonotype was counted between two and nine times. The rearrangement joins TRBV7-9 to TRBJ2-7; D assignment may be TRBD1 or TRBD2 (5 bases each). V lost 5 bases, J lost 0 bases, and 17 bases lay in between. CDR1 and CDR2 (germline): SEHNR, FQNEAQ (reference sequence). The CDR3 length is 16 residues. CDR3 in amino acids: CASSSTGTVSSYEQYF. Here the CDR3 DNA reads TGTGCCAGCAGCAGTACCGGGACGGTGAGCTCCTACGAGCAGTACTTC.

On this clonotype itself: One end of the junction varies from germline; a read error may be responsible. This CDR3 reads CASSLWGDDGELFF. CDR3 DNA sequence: TGTGCCAGCAGTTTATGGGGGGATGACGGGGAACTGTTTTTT. This chain uses TRBV27 with TRBJ2-2; TRBD2 might be the D (6 bases). Germline V gene sequence: CDR1 MNHEY, CDR2 SMNVEV (reference sequence). The CDR3 spans 14 residues.

This clonotype was detected once. This may stem from a read error, because a much larger clone lies one nucleotide away. The chain uses TRBV6-1 and TRBJ2-5; D may be TRBD2 (5 bases). The V gene lost 7 bases and the J gene lost 4 bases, with 19 bases spanning the gap. Germline V gene lookup returns CDR1 MNHNS and CDR2 SASEGT. This CDR3 region has 15 residues. CDR3 region: CASKPSGAARETQYF. The CDR3 DNA sequence: TGTGCCAGCAAACCCAGCGGAGCGGCCCGAGAGACCCAGTACTTC.

This clonotype was counted many times. The chain has TRBV11-2 and TRBJ2-5, with D possibly being TRBD2 (6 bases). The CDR3 extends over 14 amino acids. V lost 3 bases to trimming and J lost 5 bases, with 13 bases between them. The germline V gene has CDR1 SGHAT and CDR2 FQNNGV. CDR3 bases: TGTGCCAGCAGCTTTCGCCTAGCGAAGGAGACCCAGTACTTC. This encodes CASSFRLAKETQYF.

This clonotype was picked up many times. This chain uses TRBV28 with TRBJ1-1; unclear D gene. Germline CDR1 is MDHEN and CDR2 is SYDVKM. V shed 2 bases and J shed 1 base, with 8 bases lying between them. This CDR3 has 14 residues. The CDR3 here is CASSLIGSNTEAFF. The DNA for the CDR3 is TGTGCCAGCAGTTTAATCGGGTCGAACACTGAAGCTTTCTTT.

This clonotype was observed many times. The gene calls are TRBV11-2 and TRBJ2-7; tentatively, D is TRBD2 (6 bases). Germline V gene sequence: CDR1 SGHAT, CDR2 FQNNGV. The CDR3 has 16 residues. The V gene lost 1 base and the J gene lost 0 bases, with 13 bases spanning the gap. CDR3 DNA: TGTGCCAGCAGCTTAGCGTCTAGCGCTGACTCCTACGAGCAGTACTTC. This sequence encodes CASSLASSADSYEQYF.

This clonotype has at least ten counts. The V call is TRBV7-2, the J call TRBJ2-2, with unresolved D. Per the germline V gene, CDR1 is SGHTA and CDR2 is FQGNSA. The CDR3 loop spans 15 amino acids. Trimming cost V 3 bases and J 7 bases, with 15 bases left between them. In nucleotides, the CDR3 is TGTGCCAGCAGCTTGACATCGGGTTGGGGCGGGGAGCTGTTTTTT. It is translated as CASSLTSGWGGELFF.

J is TRBJ1-2 and V is TRBV19; TRBD1 aligns across 9 bases. The germline CDR1 and CDR2 sequences are LNHDA and SQIVND (reference sequence). V dropped 8 bases and J dropped 5; count of bases not matched to a gene: 3. The CDR3 totals 12 residues. The chain's CDR3 is CASWTGEYGYTF. CDR3 DNA: TGTGCCAGTTGGACAGGGGAATATGGCTACACCTTC.

The CDR3 coding sequence is TGTGCCAGCAGTCGTTACTCCGGGGGAGACGAGCAGTACTTC. It encodes CASSRYSGGDEQYF. The chain uses TRBV6-1 and TRBJ2-7; TRBD2 is a possible D gene (6 bases). The CDR3 has 14 residues. Trimming shortened V by 5 bases and J by 5 bases, and 16 bases separated the two germline ends. The germline V gene encodes CDR1 MNHNS and CDR2 SASEGT.

The chain has TRBV6-1 and TRBJ2-5; TRBD2 matches 8 bases. The CDR3 length is 15 residues. Trimming at V came to 1 base and at J to 4 bases, leaving 5 bases not matched to a gene. Germline CDR1 MNHNS, CDR2 SASEGT. CDR3 residues: CASSEDGTSRETQYF. The CDR3 DNA reads as TGTGCCAGCAGTGAAGATGGGACTAGTCGAGAGACCCAGTACTTC.

This clonotype was observed a handful of times. The genes are TRBV19 and TRBJ1-1; D unresolved. The CDR3 runs 15 residues. CDR1 and CDR2 (germline): LNHDA, SQIVND (reference sequence). V was pared by 1 base and J by 3 bases, with 12 bases between. DNA for the CDR3: TGTGCCAGTAGTATAGTTTCGGGTGGGGACACTGAAGCTTTCTTT. Its translation is CASSIVSGGDTEAFF.

The chain carries TRBV20-1 and TRBJ2-3; D possibly corresponds to TRBD2 (7 bases). Germline CDR1 reads DFQATT; CDR2 reads SNEGSKA (reference sequence). The CDR3 is 14 amino acids. V dropped 8 bases and J dropped 3 bases, with 18 bases sitting between them. CDR3 sequence (DNA): TGCAGTCCCTGGGGGGGAGGGGGGACAGATACGCAGTATTTT. Its protein is CSPWGGGGTDTQYF.

CDR3 protein: CASSSDRRQYF. The CDR3 region has the DNA TGTGCCAGCAGCTCCGACAGGCGCCAGTACTTC. This chain uses TRBV7-9 with TRBJ2-7; a possible D gene is TRBD1 (6 bases). Germline V gene sequence: CDR1 SEHNR, CDR2 FQNEAQ (reference sequence). This CDR3 contains 11 residues. V was pared by 4 bases and J by 10 bases, with 11 bases between.

This clonotype was found many times. The chain has TRBV28 and TRBJ1-2; perhaps TRBD1 as D (5 bases). The V end lost 2 bases, the J end lost 6 bases, and 13 bases lay between the germline ends. CDR3 length equals 14 residues. From germline, CDR1 is MDHEN and CDR2 SYDVKM. The CDR3 DNA reads as TGTGCCAGCAGTTTAACCAGTGGGGCGAATGGCTACACCTTC. This translates into CASSLTSGANGYTF.

This clonotype was detected ten times or more. The chain has TRBV2 and TRBJ2-5; either TRBD1 or TRBD2 may supply D (6 bases each). V was clipped by 4 bases and J by 5 bases, with 14 bases between them. The germline V gene has CDR1 SNHLY and CDR2 FYNNEI. CDR3 size: 14 residues. CDR3 protein: CASSGSTGGETQYF. For the CDR3, the DNA is TGTGCCAGCAGTGGATCGACAGGAGGGGAGACCCAGTACTTC.

This chain links TRBV9 with TRBJ1-2, with 8 bases fitting TRBD1. The CDR3 totals 15 residues. V trimming: 0 bases; J trimming: 2 bases; junction bases outside the gene matches: 3. From germline, CDR1 is SGDLS and CDR2 YYNGEE. CDR3 amino acids: CASSVGAGGNYGYTF. The CDR3 DNA follows: TGTGCCAGCAGCGTAGGGGCAGGGGGCAACTATGGCTACACCTTC.

Points on this clonotype: Being one base from a much bigger clone, this may be a read error. V gene TRBV6-1 combines with J gene TRBJ2-7, with 7 nucleotides matching TRBD1. V shed 5 bases and J 8 bases; nucleotides not matched to a gene: 12. The V gene's germline CDR1 is MNHNS and CDR2 SASEGT. This CDR3 contains 14 residues. CDR3 coding DNA: TGTGCCAGCAGTCACGATACAGGGGCTATCAAGCAGTACTTC. Protein: CASSHDTGAIKQYF.

The rearrangement links TRBV20-1 to TRBJ1-2; the D is unclear. Deletions cut 5 bases from V and 0 bases from J, with 25 bases between. Germline CDR1 is DFQATT and CDR2 is SNEGSKA (reference sequence). There are 18 residues in the CDR3. The CDR3 sequence is CSAHRTWHPGDANYGYTF. The CDR3 DNA reads TGCAGTGCTCACCGAACGTGGCACCCAGGAGATGCTAACTATGGCTACACCTTC.